What follows are 20 T cell receptor beta chains derived from one specimen sequenced in a study of breast tumors, draining lymph nodes, adjacent tissues. The lymph nodes were axillary draining lymph nodes from breast cancer patients. TCRdb reprocessed the multiplex PCR reads via MiXCR and lists one record per CDR3 protein. The sample holds 290,000 or so distinct CDR3 sequences; roughly 31% are singletons and the top ten take approximately 1%. Sequencing was carried out using axillary lymph node tissue. All receptors derive from a female donor with breast cancer. Some clones in this sample may be carry-over from other donors' samples.

This clonotype was observed a handful of times. This chain connects TRBV29-1 to TRBJ1-1; tentatively, D is TRBD1 (6 bases). Deletions cut 7 bases from V and 4 bases from J, with 19 bases between. The V gene's germline CDR1 is SQVTM and CDR2 ANQGSEA. The CDR3 covers 14 residues. The CDR3 DNA sequence: TGCAGCGCCGAGGACGGGGGCCGGGTCACTGAAGCTTTCTTT. Protein: CSAEDGGRVTEAFF.

A word on this clonotype: A junction boundary mismatches the germline segment, possibly from a read error. The chain carries TRBV2 and TRBJ2-7, with TRBD2 identical over 11 bases. Germline CDR1 SNHLY, CDR2 FYNNEI. The CDR3 sequence is 15 residues long. CDR3: CASSPLAGGSHEQCF. CDR3 bases: TGTGCCAGCAGTCCTCTAGCGGGAGGTTCCCACGAGCAGTGCTTC. Drawing the rest from reference TRBV2 and TRBJ2-7, the complete variable domain is EPEVTQTPSHQVTQMGQEVILRCVPISNHLYFYWYRQILGQKVEFLVSFYNNEISEKSEIFDDQFSVERPDGSNFTLKIRSTKLEDSAMYFCASSPLAGGSHEQCFGPGTRLTVT.

This clonotype was detected ten times or more. This rearrangement joins TRBV5-6 to TRBJ2-7, with D unresolved. This CDR3 is built from 14 residues. V dropped 2 bases and J dropped 3 bases, with 12 bases sitting between them. The germline V gene encodes CDR1 SGHDT and CDR2 YYEEEE. CDR3 loop: CASSFQGSGYEQYF. CDR3 nucleotides: TGTGCCAGCAGCTTCCAAGGATCCGGCTACGAGCAGTACTTC. Based on the CDR3 plus reference TRBV5-6 and TRBJ2-7, the full variable domain is DAGVTQSPTHLIKTRGQQVTLRCSPKSGHDTVSWYQQALGQGPQFIFQYYEEEERQRGNFPDRFSGHQFPNYSSELNVNALLLGDSALYLCASSFQGSGYEQYFGPGTRLTVT.

The genes are TRBV12-3 or TRBV12-4 and TRBJ2-7; D may correspond to TRBD1 or TRBD2 (5 bases each). V was trimmed by 5 bases and J by 5 bases, leaving 31 bases between them. The CDR3 consists of 19 residues. Here the CDR3 reads CASSRMPVAGTAVTNEQYF. Here the CDR3 DNA reads TGTGCCAGCAGTCGTATGCCTGTTGCCGGGACCGCCGTCACAAACGAGCAGTACTTC.

This clonotype was recorded many times. The V and J genes are TRBV9 and TRBJ2-5; D may be TRBD2 (5 bases). Between the trimmed V and J ends, which lost 7 bases and 3 bases, there was a span of 22 bases. The CDR3 spans 16 residues. Germline CDR1 and CDR2: SGDLS and YYNGEE. In DNA form, the CDR3 reads TGTGCCAGCCCGTTGGTATCGGGATTAAGTAAAGAGACCCAGTACTTC. It encodes CASPLVSGLSKETQYF.

This clonotype was picked up many times. As DNA, the CDR3 is TGCGCCAGCAGCCAAGATCCCAGGAGCTCCTATAATTCACCCCTCCACTTT. The encoded protein is CASSQDPRSSYNSPLHF. V and J are TRBV4-1 and TRBJ1-6, with no clear D. V was shortened by 0 bases and J by 0 bases, with 9 bases between the two germline ends. Germline CDR1 MGHRA, CDR2 YSYEKL. The CDR3 runs 17 residues.

This clonotype was picked up one time. It is likely a read error, because the conserved phenylalanine at the end of the CDR3 is missing. Because the CDR3's place on the DNA is in doubt, the DNA is left out and the CDR3 is given as listed by TCRdb. The J gene is TRBJ1-5, the V gene TRBV7-7; the table's D gene call, TRBD1, was not cross checked with the DNA. The CDR3 is made up of 9 amino acids, end residues included. Germline CDR1 SSHAT, CDR2 FNYEAQ (reference sequence). The CDR3: CAGSVTGAS.

J is TRBJ1-4 and V is TRBV20-1; D may be TRBD1 (5 bases). V was clipped by 3 bases and J by 6 bases, with 8 bases between them. Per germline, CDR1 DFQATT and CDR2 SNEGSKA (reference sequence). The CDR3 extends over 12 amino acids. This CDR3 is CSASIGDEKLFF. CDR3 coding DNA: TGCAGTGCTAGCATAGGGGATGAAAAACTGTTTTTT.

The table lists this clonotype with many counts. The V call is TRBV10-1, the J call TRBJ2-3; 13 bases map to TRBD2. CDR1 and CDR2 (germline): WNHNN, SYGVQD (reference sequence). The J segment lost 3 bases and the V segment lost 6 bases, leaving 6 bases of the junction unmatched. CDR3 length: 16 amino acids. The CDR3 nucleotides read TGCGCCAGCAGCCCCGGGACTAGCGGGACGACAGATACGCAGTATTTT. Residues: CASSPGTSGTTDTQYF.

This clonotype was observed a few times. The rearrangement links TRBV30 to TRBJ2-3, with a tentative D call TRBD1 (6 bases). This CDR3 is 14 amino acids long. Germline values: CDR1 GTSNPN, CDR2 SVGIG (reference sequence). The V and J ends lost 4 bases and 2 bases respectively, with 13 bases between them. CDR3: CAWTPQGHTDTQYF. The CDR3 DNA reads TGTGCCTGGACCCCCCAGGGACACACAGATACGCAGTATTTT.

This clonotype was detected ten times or more. The chain uses TRBV7-9 and TRBJ2-5; D might be TRBD1 (5 bases). The CDR3 totals 14 residues. From germline, CDR1 is SEHNR and CDR2 FQNEAQ (reference sequence). Trimming took 3 bases from V and 4 from J, leaving 12 bases between them. The CDR3 reads CASSLIGAGETQYF. CDR3 coding DNA: TGTGCCAGCAGCTTGATAGGGGCCGGAGAGACCCAGTACTTC.

This clonotype was detected ten times or more. The V gene is TRBV24-1, the J gene TRBJ2-7, with D unclear. V lost 9 bases and J 3 bases, leaving 11 bases between the germline ends. The germline V gene encodes CDR1 KGHDR and CDR2 SFDVKD. CDR3 size: 12 residues. For the CDR3, the DNA is TGTGCCACCCCGGGTTACCTCTACGAGCAGTACTTC. Its protein product is CATPGYLYEQYF.

This clonotype was seen many times. The V gene is TRBV12-3 or TRBV12-4, the J gene TRBJ2-1; D is unresolved. Trimming shortened V by 10 bases and J by 9 bases, and 13 bases separated the two germline ends. This CDR3 spans 11 amino acids. The CDR3 sequence is CATYFGSEQFF. The CDR3 DNA is TGTGCCACTTACTTTGGCAGTGAGCAGTTCTTC.

This clonotype was seen a single time. The chain links TRBV7-2 to TRBJ2-7; the match to TRBD2 covers 11 bases. Germline values: CDR1 SGHTA, CDR2 FQGNSA. Trimming at V came to 6 bases and at J to 6 bases, leaving 10 bases not matched to a gene. The CDR3 loop spans 15 amino acids. The DNA of the CDR3 is TGTGCCAGCAGGGCTACTAGCGGGAGCTATTGCGAGCAGTACTTC. This sequence encodes CASRATSGSYCEQYF. Supplemented by reference TRBV7-2 and TRBJ2-7, the full variable domain reads GAGVSQSPSNKVTEKGKDVELRCDPISGHTALYWYRQSLGQGLEFLIYFQGNSAPDKSGLPSDRFSAERTGGSVSTLTIQRTQQEDSAVYLCASRATSGSYCEQYFGPGTRLTVT.

As for this clonotype: A much larger clone sits a single nucleotide away, making a read error possible. The chain couples TRBV5-4 to TRBJ2-3; possibly TRBD1 for D (6 bases). Germline V gene lookup returns CDR1 SGHNT and CDR2 YYREEE (reference sequence). This CDR3 has 15 amino acids. CDR3 nucleotides: TGTGCCAGCAGCTTGGTTGGACAGTCCACAGGTACGCAGTATTTT. Translated, it gives CASSLVGQSTGTQYF.

Notes on this clonotype: A read error is possible here, since a much larger clone lies one base away. Because it lacks the conserved phenylalanine or tryptophan at the end, this CDR3 is likely a read error. The rearrangement uses TRBV12-3 or TRBV12-4 and TRBJ2-1; D gene uncertain. The CDR3 is 15 amino acids. V was trimmed by 1 base and J by 4 bases, leaving 11 bases between them. The CDR3 is CASSLVLSPYNEQFL. CDR3 DNA sequence: TGTGCCAGCAGTTTAGTTCTCTCTCCATACAATGAGCAGTTCCTC.

This chain joins TRBV6-1 and TRBJ2-1; no reliable D call. The CDR3 spans 16 residues. Germline CDR1 MNHNS, CDR2 SASEGT. Between the trimmed V and J ends, which lost 5 bases and 8 bases, there was a span of 22 bases. CDR3 loop: CASSQDHGPEIDEQFF. CDR3 coding DNA: TGTGCCAGCAGTCAAGACCACGGCCCGGAGATCGATGAGCAGTTCTTC.

A note on this clonotype: Germline is not matched at one junction end, which may reflect a read error. The rearrangement uses TRBV15 and TRBJ2-5; a weak D match, TRBD2 (6 bases). Germline loops: CDR1 LNHNV, CDR2 YYDKDF (reference sequence). This CDR3 comprises 14 residues. As DNA, the CDR3 is TGTGCCACCAGCAGATCCGGGGAGGAAGGGACCCAGTACTTT. This gives the protein CATSRSGEEGTQYF.

This clonotype was seen ten or more times. The chain employs TRBV9 and TRBJ2-7; 7 positions agree with TRBD2. The V and J ends lost 4 bases and 0 bases, in that order; junction bases with no gene match: 22. CDR3 length equals 20 residues. Per the germline V gene, CDR1 is SGDLS and CDR2 is YYNGEE. This CDR3 is CASSRTLLTSSFPDSYEQYF. The CDR3 DNA reads TGTGCCAGCAGCCGTACATTATTGACTAGCTCGTTCCCGGACTCCTACGAGCAGTACTTC.

Details on this clonotype: This may stem from a read error, because a much larger clone lies one nucleotide away. V and J are TRBV20-1 and TRBJ1-2; 9 bases line up with TRBD1. Germline V CDR1 and CDR2: DFQATT, SNEGSKA (reference sequence). The CDR3 consists of 14 residues. The CDR3 reads CSARDGQGNSGYTF. DNA for the CDR3: TGCAGTGCTAGAGATGGACAGGGGAACTCTGGCTACACCTTC.